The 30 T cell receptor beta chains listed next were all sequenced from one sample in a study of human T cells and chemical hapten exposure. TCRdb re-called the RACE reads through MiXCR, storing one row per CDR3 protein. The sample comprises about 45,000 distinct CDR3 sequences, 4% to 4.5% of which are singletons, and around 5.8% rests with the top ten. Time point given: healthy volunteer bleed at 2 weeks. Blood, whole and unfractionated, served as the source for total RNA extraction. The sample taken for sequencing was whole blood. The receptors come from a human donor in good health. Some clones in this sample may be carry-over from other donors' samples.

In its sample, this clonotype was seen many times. The CDR3 coding sequence is TGTGCCAGCAGTTACGACAGTAAAAACTATGGCTACACCTTC. Translation gives CASSYDSKNYGYTF. V gene TRBV6-5 combines with J gene TRBJ1-2, with D possibly matching TRBD1 (5 bases). Germline lookup yields CDR1 MNHEY and CDR2 SVGAGI. The CDR3 totals 14 residues. V dropped 2 bases and J dropped 2 bases, with 9 bases sitting between them.

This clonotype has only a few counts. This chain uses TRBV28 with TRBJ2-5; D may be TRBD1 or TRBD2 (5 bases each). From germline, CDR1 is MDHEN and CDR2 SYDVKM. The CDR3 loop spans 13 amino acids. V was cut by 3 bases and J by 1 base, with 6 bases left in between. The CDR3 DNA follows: TGTGCCAGCAGTTTTGGGGGCCAAGAGACCCAGTACTTC. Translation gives CASSFGGQETQYF.

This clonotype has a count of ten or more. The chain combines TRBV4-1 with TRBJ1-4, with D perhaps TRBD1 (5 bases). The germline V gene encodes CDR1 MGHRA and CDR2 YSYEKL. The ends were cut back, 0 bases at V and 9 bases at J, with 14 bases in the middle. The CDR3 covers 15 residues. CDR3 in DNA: TGCGCCAGCAGCCAAGAAGGGACCTCCTGGCAAAAACTGTTTTTT. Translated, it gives CASSQEGTSWQKLFF.

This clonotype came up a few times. The CDR3, as DNA: TGTGCCAGCAGGGGGGGACATCTTCAAGAGACCCAGTACTTC. It codes for CASRGGHLQETQYF. The V and J genes are TRBV28 and TRBJ2-5, with D possibly called TRBD1 or TRBD2 (6 bases each). Trimming took off 6 bases at V and 2 bases at J, with 13 bases between the two ends. This CDR3 region has 14 residues. Germline V gene sequence: CDR1 MDHEN, CDR2 SYDVKM.

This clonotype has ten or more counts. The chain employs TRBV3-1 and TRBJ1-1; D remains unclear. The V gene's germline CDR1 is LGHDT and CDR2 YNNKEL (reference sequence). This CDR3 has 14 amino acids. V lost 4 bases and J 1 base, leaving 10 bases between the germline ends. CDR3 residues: CASSRQTANTEAFF. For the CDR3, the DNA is TGTGCCAGCAGCCGGCAAACAGCGAACACTGAAGCTTTCTTT.

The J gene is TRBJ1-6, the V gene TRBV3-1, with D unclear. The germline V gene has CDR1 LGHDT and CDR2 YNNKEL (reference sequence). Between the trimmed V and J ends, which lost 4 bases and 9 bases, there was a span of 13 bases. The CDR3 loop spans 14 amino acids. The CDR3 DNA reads TGTGCCAGCAGCCCCCAAACAATTACTTCACCCCTCCACTTT. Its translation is CASSPQTITSPLHF.

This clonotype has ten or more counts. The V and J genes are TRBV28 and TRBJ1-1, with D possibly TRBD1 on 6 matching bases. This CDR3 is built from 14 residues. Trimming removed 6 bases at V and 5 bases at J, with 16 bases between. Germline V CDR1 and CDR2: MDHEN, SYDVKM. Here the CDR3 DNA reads TGTGCCAGCAGAGTAGGGGGGGGTAGGACTGAAGCTTTCTTT. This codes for CASRVGGGRTEAFF.

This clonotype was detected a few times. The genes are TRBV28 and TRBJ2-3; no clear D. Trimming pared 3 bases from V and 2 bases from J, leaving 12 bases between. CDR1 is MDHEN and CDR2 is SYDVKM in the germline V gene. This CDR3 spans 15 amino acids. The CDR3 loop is CASSFLAEVTDTQYF. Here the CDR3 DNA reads TGTGCCAGCAGTTTTCTCGCAGAGGTCACAGATACGCAGTATTTT.

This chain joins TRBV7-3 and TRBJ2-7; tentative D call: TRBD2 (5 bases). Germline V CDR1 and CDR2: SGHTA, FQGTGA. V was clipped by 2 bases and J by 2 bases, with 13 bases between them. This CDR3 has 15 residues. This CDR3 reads CASSLDGSGPYEQYF. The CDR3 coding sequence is TGTGCCAGCAGCTTAGACGGAAGCGGTCCCTACGAGCAGTACTTC.

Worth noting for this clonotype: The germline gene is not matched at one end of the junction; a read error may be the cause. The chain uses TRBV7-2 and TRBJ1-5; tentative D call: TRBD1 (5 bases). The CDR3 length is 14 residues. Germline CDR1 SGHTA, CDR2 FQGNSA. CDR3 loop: CASSLAGREQLQHF. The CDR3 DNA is TGTGCCAGCAGCTTAGCGGGACGAGAACAGCTCCAGCATTTT.

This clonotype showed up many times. As DNA, the CDR3 is TGTGCCAGCAGCAAAGGGTTAAACAGGGAAAAACTGTTTTTT. This codes for CASSKGLNREKLFF. The chain has TRBV21-1 and TRBJ1-4; whether TRBD1, the table's D call, matches the DNA was not checked. TRBV21-1 is marked as a pseudogene. This CDR3 comprises 14 residues.

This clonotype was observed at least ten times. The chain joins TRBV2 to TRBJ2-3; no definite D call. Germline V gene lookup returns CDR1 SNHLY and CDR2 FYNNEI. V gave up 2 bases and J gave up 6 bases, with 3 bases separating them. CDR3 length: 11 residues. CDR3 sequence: CASSEHDTQYF. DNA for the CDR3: TGTGCCAGCAGTGAACATGATACGCAGTATTTT.

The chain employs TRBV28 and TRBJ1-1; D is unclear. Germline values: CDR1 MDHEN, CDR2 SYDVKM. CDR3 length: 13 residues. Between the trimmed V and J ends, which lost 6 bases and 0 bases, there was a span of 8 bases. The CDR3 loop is CASRQTLNTEAFF. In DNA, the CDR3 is TGTGCCAGCAGACAAACACTGAACACTGAAGCTTTCTTT.

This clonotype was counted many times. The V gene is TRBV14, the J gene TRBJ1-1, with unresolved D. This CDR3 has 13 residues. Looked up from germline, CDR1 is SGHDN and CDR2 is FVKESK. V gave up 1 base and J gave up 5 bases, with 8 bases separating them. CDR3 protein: CASSQVRRTEAFF. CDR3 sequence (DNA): TGTGCCAGCAGCCAAGTTAGGAGGACTGAAGCTTTCTTT.

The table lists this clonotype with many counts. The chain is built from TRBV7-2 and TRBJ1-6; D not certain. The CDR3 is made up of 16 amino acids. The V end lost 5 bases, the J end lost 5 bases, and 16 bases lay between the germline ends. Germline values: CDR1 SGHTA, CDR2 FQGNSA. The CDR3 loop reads CASSHYATGNNSPLHF. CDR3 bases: TGTGCCAGCAGCCACTATGCGACCGGTAATAATTCACCCCTCCACTTT.

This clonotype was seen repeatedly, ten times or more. The CDR3 protein is CASSSIAGGSYNEQFF. In nucleotides, the CDR3 is TGTGCCAGCAGCTCGATAGCGGGAGGCTCCTACAATGAGCAGTTCTTC. J is TRBJ2-1 and V is TRBV7-3; 10 bases align to TRBD2. The V and J ends lost 4 bases and 0 bases, in that order; junction bases with no gene match: 3. Per the germline V gene, CDR1 is SGHTA and CDR2 is FQGTGA. CDR3 size: 16 residues.

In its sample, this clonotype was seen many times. The CDR3 loop is CASSPRSGRSYEQYF. As DNA, the CDR3 is TGTGCCAGCAGTCCTCGGAGCGGGAGATCGTACGAGCAGTACTTC. This sequence joins TRBV12-3 or TRBV12-4 and TRBJ2-7, with TRBD2 matching 8 bases. This CDR3 has 15 residues. V dropped 5 bases and J dropped 4; count of bases not matched to a gene: 10.

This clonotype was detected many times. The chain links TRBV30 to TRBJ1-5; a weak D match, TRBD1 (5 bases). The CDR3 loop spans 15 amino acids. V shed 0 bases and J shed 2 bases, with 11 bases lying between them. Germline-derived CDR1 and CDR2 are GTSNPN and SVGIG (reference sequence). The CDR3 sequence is CAWSVSGGGNQPQHF. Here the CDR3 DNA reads TGTGCCTGGAGTGTATCCGGAGGGGGCAATCAGCCCCAGCATTTT.

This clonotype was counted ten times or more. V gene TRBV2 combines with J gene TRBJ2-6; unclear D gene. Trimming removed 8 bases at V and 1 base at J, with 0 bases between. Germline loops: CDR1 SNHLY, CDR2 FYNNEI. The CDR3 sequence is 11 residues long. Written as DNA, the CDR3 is TGTGCCAGCTCTGGGGCCAACGTCCTGACTTTC. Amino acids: CASSGANVLTF.

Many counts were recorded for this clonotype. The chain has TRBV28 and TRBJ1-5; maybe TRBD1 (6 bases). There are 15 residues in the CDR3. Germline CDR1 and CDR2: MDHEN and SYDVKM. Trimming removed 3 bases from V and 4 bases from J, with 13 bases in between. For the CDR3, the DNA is TGTGCCAGCAGTTTGCCCCGCAGGGGTAATCAGCCCCAGCATTTT. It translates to CASSLPRRGNQPQHF.

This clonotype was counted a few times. CDR3 DNA sequence: TGTGCCAGCACTAATAAGCGGATGACAGGGAATAGCAATCAGCCCCAGCATTTT. It codes for CASTNKRMTGNSNQPQHF. J is TRBJ1-5 and V is TRBV21-1; the table's D call, TRBD1, was not checked against the DNA. TRBV21-1 is an annotated pseudogene. The CDR3 runs 18 residues.

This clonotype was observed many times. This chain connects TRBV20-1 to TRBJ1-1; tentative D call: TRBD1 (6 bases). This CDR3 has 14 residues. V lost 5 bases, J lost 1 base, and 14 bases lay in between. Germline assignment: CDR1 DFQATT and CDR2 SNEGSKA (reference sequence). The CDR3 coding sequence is TGCAGTGCTGGCCGGACAGTCCAGAACACTGAAGCTTTCTTT. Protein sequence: CSAGRTVQNTEAFF.

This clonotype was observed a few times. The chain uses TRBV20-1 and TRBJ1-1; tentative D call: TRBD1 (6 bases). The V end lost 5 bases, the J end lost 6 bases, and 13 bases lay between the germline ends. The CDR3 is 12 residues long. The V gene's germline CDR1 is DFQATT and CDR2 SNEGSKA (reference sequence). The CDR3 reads CSAFDRRSEAFF. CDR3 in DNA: TGCAGTGCTTTCGACAGGAGATCTGAAGCTTTCTTT.

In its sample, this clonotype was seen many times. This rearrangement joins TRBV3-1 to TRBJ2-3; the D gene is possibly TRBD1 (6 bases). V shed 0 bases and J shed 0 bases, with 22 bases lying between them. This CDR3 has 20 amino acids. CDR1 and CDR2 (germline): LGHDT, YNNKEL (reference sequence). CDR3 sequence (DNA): TGTGCCAGCAGCCAAGATCCGGGGACCGGGACAAGGACTAGCACAGATACGCAGTATTTT. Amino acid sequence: CASSQDPGTGTRTSTDTQYF.

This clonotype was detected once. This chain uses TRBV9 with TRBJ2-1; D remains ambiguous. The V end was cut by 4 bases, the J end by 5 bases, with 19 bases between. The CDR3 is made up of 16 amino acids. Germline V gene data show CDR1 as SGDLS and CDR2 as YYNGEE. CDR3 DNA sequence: TGTGCCAGCAGCCCCCCCAGAGAGGCTACCCACAATGAGCAGTTCTTC. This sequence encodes CASSPPREATHNEQFF.

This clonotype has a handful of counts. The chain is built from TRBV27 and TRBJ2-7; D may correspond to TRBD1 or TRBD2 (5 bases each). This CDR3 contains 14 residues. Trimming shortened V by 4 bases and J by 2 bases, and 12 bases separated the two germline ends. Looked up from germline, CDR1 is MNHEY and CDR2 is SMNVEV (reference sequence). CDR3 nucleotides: TGTGCCAGCAGTTCCTGGGACGGTACCTACGAGCAGTACTTC. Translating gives CASSSWDGTYEQYF.

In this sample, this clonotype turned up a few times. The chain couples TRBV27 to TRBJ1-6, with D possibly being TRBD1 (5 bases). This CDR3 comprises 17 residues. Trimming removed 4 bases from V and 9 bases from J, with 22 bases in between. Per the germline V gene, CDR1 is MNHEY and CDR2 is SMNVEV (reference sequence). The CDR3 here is CASSSYARGAKISPLHF. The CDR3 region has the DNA TGTGCCAGCAGTTCCTACGCGCGAGGGGCAAAGATTTCACCCCTCCACTTT.

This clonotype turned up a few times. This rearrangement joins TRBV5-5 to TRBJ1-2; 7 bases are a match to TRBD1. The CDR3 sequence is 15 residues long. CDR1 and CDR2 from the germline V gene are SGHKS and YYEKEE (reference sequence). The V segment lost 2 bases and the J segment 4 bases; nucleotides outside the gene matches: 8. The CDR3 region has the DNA TGTGCCAGCAGCTTACCGACAGGGCCCCTCTATGGCTACACCTTC. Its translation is CASSLPTGPLYGYTF.

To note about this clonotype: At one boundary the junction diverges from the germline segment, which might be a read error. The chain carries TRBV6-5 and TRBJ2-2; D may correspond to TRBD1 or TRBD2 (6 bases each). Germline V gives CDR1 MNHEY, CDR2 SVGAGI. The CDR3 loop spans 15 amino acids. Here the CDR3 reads CDSSPFKGGGGELLF. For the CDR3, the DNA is TGTGACAGCAGTCCTTTCAAGGGGGGCGGCGGGGAGCTGTTGTTT.

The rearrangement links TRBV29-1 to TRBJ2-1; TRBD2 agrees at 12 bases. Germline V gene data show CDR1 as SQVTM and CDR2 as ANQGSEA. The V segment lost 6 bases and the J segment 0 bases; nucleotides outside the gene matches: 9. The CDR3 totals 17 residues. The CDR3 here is CSVLPSGRAFSYNEQFF. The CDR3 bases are TGCAGCGTCCTTCCTAGCGGGAGGGCATTCTCCTACAATGAGCAGTTCTTC.